This T cell receptor beta chain was identified during a study of T cells in Graves' hyperthyroidism and ophthalmopathy. The diagnostic basis comprised clinical symptoms, serum thyroxine and TRAb, thyroid ultrasound and orbital computed tomography. Germline V gives CDR1 SQVTM, CDR2 ANQGSEA. The CDR3 is 15 residues long. V gave up 6 bases and J gave up 2 bases; unmatched junction bases: 9. Amplified regions were TCR beta CDR3 sequences from RNA transcripts. HTBI primers were used for first-round RT-PCR of the TCR CDR3. TCRdb redid the calling of the multiplex PCR reads with MiXCR, one entry per CDR3 protein. This sample yields 550,000 to 850,000 distinct CDR3 sequences, of which under 20% are seen a single time; approximately 15% belongs to the top ten.

The sample comprised blood. The sequence was collected from a woman between 45 and 65 years old with Graves' hyperthyroidism that later progressed to Graves' ophthalmopathy. The chain employs TRBV29-1 and TRBJ2-2; 7 bases are a match to TRBD2. The CDR3 DNA is TGCAGCGTGGGGTGGGCGGGGGTCAACACCGGGGAGCTGTTTTTT. Residues: CSVGWAGVNTGELFF.